This T cell receptor (beta chain) was sequenced for a study of cytomegalovirus exposure and HLA in healthy donors. Study-wide results and caveats: Indistinguishable V segments, including TRBV6-2 and TRBV6-3, were excluded.

Germline assignment: CDR1 MNHNY and CDR2 SVGAGI (reference sequence). Between the trimmed V and J ends, which lost 4 bases and 3 bases, there was a span of 15 bases. This CDR3 contains 15 residues. A word on this clone: Its target is not known.

PCR used 60 Vbeta primers and 13 Jbeta primers. Clones were read by immunoSEQ multiplex PCR, and TCRdb kept only the in-frame ones, dropping some. The data show 150,000 to 200,000 clones, 83% seen once. This chain connects TRBV6-6 to TRBJ2-5; weak D call: TRBD1 (6 bases). This clonotype was sampled from a man in his fifties in good health and CMV-seropositive. The specimen sequenced was PBMCs. As DNA, the CDR3 is TGTGCCAGCAGTTCTGGAACCGGACAGAAAGAGACCCAGTACTTC. Its protein product is CASSSGTGQKETQYF.